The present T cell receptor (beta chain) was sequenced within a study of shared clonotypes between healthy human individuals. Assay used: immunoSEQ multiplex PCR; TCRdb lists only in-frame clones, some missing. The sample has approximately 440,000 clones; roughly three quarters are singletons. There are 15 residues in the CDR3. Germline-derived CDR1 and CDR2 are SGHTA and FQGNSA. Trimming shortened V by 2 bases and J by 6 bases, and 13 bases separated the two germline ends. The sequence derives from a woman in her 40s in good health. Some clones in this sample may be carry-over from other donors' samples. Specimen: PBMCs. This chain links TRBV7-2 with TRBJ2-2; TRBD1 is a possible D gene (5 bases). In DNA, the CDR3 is TGTGCCAGCAGCTTAACCAAGGGGATTTCCGGGGAGCTGTTTTTT. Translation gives CASSLTKGISGELFF.